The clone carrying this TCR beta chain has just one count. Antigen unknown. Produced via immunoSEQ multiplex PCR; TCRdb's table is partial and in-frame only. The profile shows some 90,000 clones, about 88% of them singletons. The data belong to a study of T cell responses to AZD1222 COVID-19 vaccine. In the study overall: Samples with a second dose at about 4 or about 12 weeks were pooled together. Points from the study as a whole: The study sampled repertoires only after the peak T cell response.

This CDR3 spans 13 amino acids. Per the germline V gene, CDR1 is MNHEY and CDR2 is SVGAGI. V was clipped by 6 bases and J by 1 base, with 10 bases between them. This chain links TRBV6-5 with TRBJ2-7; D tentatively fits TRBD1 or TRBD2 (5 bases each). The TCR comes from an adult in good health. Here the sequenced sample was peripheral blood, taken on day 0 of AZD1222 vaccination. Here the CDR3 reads CASRTADSYEQYF. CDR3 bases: TGTGCCAGCAGGACAGCGGATTCCTACGAGCAGTACTTC.